This T cell receptor beta chain was retrieved from a study of cytomegalovirus exposure and HLA in healthy donors. Researchers ran the PCR with 60 Vbeta and 13 Jbeta primers. Assay: immunoSEQ multiplex PCR; the TCRdb copy retains only in-frame clones and omits some. The repertoire holds 200,000 or so clones, with approximately 82% as singletons. Everyone who donated was a healthy bone marrow donor. As for this clone: Its antigen is currently unknown.

Findings and caveats of the study: The study found most TCR sequences rare, yet found some public TCRs in many donors.

Trimming at V came to 4 bases and at J to 4 bases, leaving 5 bases not matched to a gene. CDR3 length equals 16 residues. Germline CDR1 is SGHVS and CDR2 is FQNEAQ. The rearrangement links TRBV7-8 to TRBJ2-3; 13 bases agree with TRBD2. The TCR was taken from a man aged 18 to 29 in good health and CMV-seronegative. Sequencing was done on a sample of PBMCs. CDR3 bases: TGTGCCAGCAGCTCCTCACTAGCGGGAGGGCCAGATACGCAGTATTTT. It is translated as CASSSSLAGGPDTQYF.